This TCR beta chain was recovered during a study of neurological immune-mediated disorders. Study results and limitations: No expanded-clone CDR3 amino acid sequence recurred across subjects, suggesting private TCR-beta repertoires.

With 10-nucleotide random UMIs included, cDNA was synthesized by 5'RACE. TCRdb passed the 5' RACE reads through MiXCR, listing each CDR3 protein once. The repertoire holds around 38,000 distinct CDR3 sequences, more than 14% seen once, with around 3.3% in the top ten. Sorted libraries came from roughly 1 million CD4+ or CD8+ T cells. V was shortened by 1 base and J by 0 bases, with 19 bases between the two germline ends. Germline V CDR1 and CDR2: DFQATT, SNEGSKA (reference sequence). CDR3 length: 17 residues. At least ten counts were recorded for this clonotype. The target antigen is unknown. Sequencing was performed on CD4+ T cells from blood. The chain carries TRBV20-1 and TRBJ2-7, with D perhaps TRBD1 (6 bases). This sequence was found in a woman aged 60 to 75 with HTLV-1-associated myelopathy (HAM/TSP). CDR3 bases: TGCAGTGCTAGAGCTCTAGTGACAGGAATCTACTCCTACGAGCAGTACTTC. It specifies CSARALVTGIYSYEQYF.